The text below deals with one T cell receptor beta chain. Time point described: pre-treatment baseline. Only in-frame clones appear in the TCRdb table, and some are missing; sequencing was by immunoSEQ multiplex PCR. The data hold over 8,000 clones, with approximately 90% observed a single time. The sample belongs to a study of blood T cell dynamics during melanoma immunotherapy. Study in general: First-line therapy was either pembrolizumab or nivolumab with ipilimumab for metastatic melanoma.

CDR3 length: 13 amino acids. Trimming removed 4 bases from V and 6 bases from J; junction bases left unmatched: 7. Per germline, CDR1 SGHDT and CDR2 YYEEEE. The chain links TRBV5-6 to TRBJ2-7; 7 nucleotides line up with TRBD2. This TCR was sampled from a human donor with melanoma. The source material was blood, sampled from a patient treated with checkpoint blockade. The CDR3 reads CASSPQSGIEQYF. Here the CDR3 DNA reads TGTGCCAGCAGCCCTCAGAGCGGGATCGAGCAGTACTTC.